The 19 T cell receptor beta chains in this list originate from one sample, sequenced in a study of blood T cell repertoires in COVID-19. Repertoires were generated with immunoSEQ multiplex PCR, while TCRdb's copy carries only in-frame clones and drops some. The data show 250,000 to 300,000 clones, about 83% seen once. The sample consisted of peripheral blood. The receptors derive from a man older than 75 with acute or convalescent COVID-19.

The chain employs TRBV6-5 and TRBJ2-1; 11 bases map to TRBD2. The CDR3 has 15 residues. V lost 4 bases, J lost 9 bases, and 8 bases stayed unmatched. The germline V gene encodes CDR1 MNHEY and CDR2 SVGAGI. The CDR3 sequence: CASSFLTSGNSEQFF. For the CDR3, the DNA is TGTGCCAGCAGTTTCCTGACTAGCGGGAATAGTGAGCAGTTCTTC.

The chain uses TRBV11-2 and TRBJ2-2; weak D call: TRBD1 (6 bases). V shed 7 bases and J shed 7 bases, with 16 bases lying between them. This CDR3 has 14 amino acids. CDR1 SGHAT and CDR2 FQNNGV come from the germline V gene. This chain's CDR3 is CASMLVGAGGELFF. In DNA form, the CDR3 reads TGTGCCAGCATGCTGGTGGGGGCTGGCGGGGAGCTGTTTTTT.

The chain links TRBV20-1 to TRBJ2-1, with D unclear. Germline CDR1 reads DFQATT; CDR2 reads SNEGSKA (reference sequence). Between the trimmed V and J ends, which lost 3 bases and 3 bases, there was a span of 6 bases. The CDR3 consists of 12 residues. The CDR3 nucleotides read TGCAGTGCTAGTTCTAGCTACAATGAGCAGTTCTTC. Its translation is CSASSSYNEQFF.

This chain connects TRBV18 to TRBJ2-2, with D perhaps TRBD2 (5 bases). CDR1 is KGHSH, CDR2 LQKENI, per germline. This CDR3 is built from 16 residues. V was cut by 1 base and J by 3 bases, with 12 bases left in between. CDR3 amino acids: CASSPLSPGDTGELFF. The CDR3 bases are TGTGCCAGCTCACCACTATCACCCGGGGACACCGGGGAGCTGTTTTTT.

The gene calls are TRBV2 and TRBJ1-5, with D possibly being TRBD1 (5 bases). From germline, CDR1 is SNHLY and CDR2 FYNNEI. Trimming removed 6 bases at V and 3 bases at J, with 12 bases between. There are 14 residues in the CDR3. CDR3 nucleotides: TGTGCCAGCAGGACCAGACAGCTCAATCAGCCCCAGCATTTT. It codes for CASRTRQLNQPQHF.

The table lists this clone with a few counts. The chain joins TRBV3-1 (or the pseudogene TRBV3-2) to TRBJ1-2, with 11 bases matching TRBD1. The CDR3 is 14 residues long. The germline V gene has CDR1 LGHDT and CDR2 YNNKEL (reference sequence). The V gene end was trimmed by 3 bases and the J gene end by 4 bases; junction bases not matched to a gene: 1. The CDR3 DNA is TGTGCCAGCAGCCAGGGGACAGGGGGCTATGGCTACACCTTC. Translated: CASSQGTGGYGYTF.

This clone was seen a single time. The chain links TRBV9 to TRBJ2-7; the match to TRBD1 covers 8 bases. The CDR3 runs to 14 residues. Germline V gene sequence: CDR1 SGDLS, CDR2 YYNGEE. V lost 1 base, J lost 5 bases, and 5 bases stayed unmatched. The DNA of the CDR3 is TGTGCCAGCAGCGTATCAGGGGGCGGGGACGAGCAGTACTTC. This sequence encodes CASSVSGGGDEQYF. The full variable domain, completed using reference TRBV9 and TRBJ2-7, is DSGVTQTPKHLITATGQRVTLRCSPRSGDLSVYWYQQSLDQGLQFLIQYYNGEERAKGNILERFSAQQFPDLHSELNLSSLELGDSALYFCASSVSGGGDEQYFGPGTRLTVT.

The chain combines TRBV9 with TRBJ2-5; perhaps TRBD1 as D (5 bases). CDR3 length: 14 amino acids. Germline values: CDR1 SGDLS, CDR2 YYNGEE. The germline V and J ends were trimmed by 2 bases and 4 bases, with 12 bases remaining between them. The CDR3 DNA is TGTGCCAGCAGCGTGGCAGGGCCCACAGAGACCCAGTACTTC. Protein: CASSVAGPTETQYF.

The chain recombines TRBV5-1 with TRBJ1-2, with 7 bases that match TRBD1. The CDR3 covers 17 residues. V gave up 0 bases and J gave up 2 bases; unmatched junction bases: 10. The germline V gene has CDR1 SGHRS and CDR2 YFSETQ. This CDR3 reads CASSLALGATGNYGYTF. The DNA of the CDR3 is TGCGCCAGCAGCTTGGCCTTGGGGGCGACAGGGAACTATGGCTACACCTTC.

This clone was seen a few times. CDR3 nucleotides: TGTGCCAGCAGCTCCCCCCGGGAGGCGGCTACGCAGTATTTT. It translates to CASSSPREAATQYF. J is TRBJ2-3 and V is TRBV11-2, with 7 nucleotides matching TRBD2. V lost 4 bases and J lost 8; bases outside the gene matches: 9. Looked up from germline, CDR1 is SGHAT and CDR2 is FQNNGV. The CDR3 consists of 14 residues.

The V gene is TRBV7-8, the J gene TRBJ1-1; no clear D gene. The CDR3 covers 14 residues. Germline V gene data show CDR1 as SGHVS and CDR2 as FQNEAQ. V dropped 3 bases and J dropped 5 bases, with 13 bases sitting between them. DNA for the CDR3: TGTGCCAGCAGCTTTTCTGGCGGAGGGACTGAAGCTTTCTTT. It encodes CASSFSGGGTEAFF.

The genes are TRBV3-1 (or the pseudogene TRBV3-2) and TRBJ2-1, with a weak D call TRBD2 (5 bases). CDR3 length equals 13 residues. Germline CDR1 is LGHDT and CDR2 is YNNKEL (reference sequence). Trimming stripped 3 bases from V and 5 bases from J, with 8 bases between. CDR3: CASSHTSNNEQFF. Written as DNA, the CDR3 is TGTGCCAGCAGCCATACTAGTAACAATGAGCAGTTCTTC.

This CDR3 is CASSGPRPDYGYTF. DNA of the CDR3: TGTGCCAGCAGCGGTCCTCGTCCGGACTATGGCTACACCTTC. The rearrangement joins TRBV7-9 to TRBJ1-2; D ambiguous. The V gene's germline CDR1 is SEHNR and CDR2 FQNEAQ (reference sequence). Trimming took 5 bases from V and 3 from J, leaving 13 bases between them. This CDR3 contains 14 residues.

Concerning this clone: Other DNA sequences in the same sample also yield this CDR3. The chain is built from TRBV29-1 and TRBJ1-1; TRBD1 matches at 7 bases. This CDR3 region has 12 residues. Trimming took 6 bases from V and 0 from J; bases not matched to a gene: 1. Germline V lookup: CDR1 SQVTM, CDR2 ANQGSEA. The CDR3 sequence: CSVDRVNTEAFF. The CDR3 region has the DNA TGCAGCGTAGACAGGGTGAACACTGAAGCTTTCTTT.

The chain links TRBV7-2 to TRBJ2-3; 8 nucleotides line up with TRBD2. In germline, CDR1 is SGHTA, CDR2 FQGNSA. The CDR3 runs to 16 residues. V shed 5 bases, J shed 4 bases, and the junction held 11 bases outside the gene matches. DNA for the CDR3: TGTGCCAGCAGCCCGGGGGGGCTGGTGGGGCCAGATACGCAGTATTTT. It is translated as CASSPGGLVGPDTQYF.

This sequence joins TRBV6-5 and TRBJ2-7; D remains ambiguous. The CDR3 consists of 12 residues. Germline V gives CDR1 MNHEY, CDR2 SVGAGI. The V gene lost 4 bases and the J gene lost 3 bases, with 7 bases spanning the gap. The CDR3 sequence: CASSLTVYEQYF. In DNA, the CDR3 is TGTGCCAGCAGTTTAACAGTCTACGAGCAGTACTTC.

The genes are TRBV28 and TRBJ1-5; no clear D gene. The V end was cut by 3 bases, the J end by 1 base, with 13 bases between. The CDR3 runs 16 residues. Germline CDR1 MDHEN, CDR2 SYDVKM. The CDR3 protein is CASSLPGVGSNQPQHF. The CDR3 nucleotides read TGTGCCAGCAGTTTGCCCGGGGTGGGAAGCAATCAGCCCCAGCATTTT.

This sequence joins TRBV19 and TRBJ1-1; 8 bases agree with TRBD1. Germline V gives CDR1 LNHDA, CDR2 SQIVND (reference sequence). J was trimmed by 4 bases and V by 6 bases; bases with no gene match: 7. The CDR3 runs 14 residues. In DNA, the CDR3 is TGTGCCAGTAGCGGACAGGGAGAGGGCACTGAAGCTTTCTTT. The encoded protein is CASSGQGEGTEAFF.

The chain joins TRBV19 to TRBJ1-5; D call uncertain. CDR1 is LNHDA, CDR2 SQIVND, per germline (reference sequence). V lost 3 bases and J 1 base, leaving 4 bases between the germline ends. The length of the CDR3 is 13 residues. CDR3 nucleotides: TGTGCCAGTAGTATCACAAGCAATCAGCCCCAGCATTTT. It is translated as CASSITSNQPQHF.